The entry below describes one T cell receptor beta chain. With 3 bases removed from V and 5 bases from J, the gap between germline ends came to 13 bases. The CDR3 has 13 amino acids. Germline CDR1 reads SQVTM; CDR2 reads ANQGSEA. This sample is part of a study of radiation and T cells in renal cell carcinoma. Profiling relied on immunoSEQ multiplex PCR, and the TCRdb table lists in-frame clones only, not all of them. The sample contains about 130,000 clones, over 75% of which appear only once. Time point in this sample: baseline pretreatment blood. Noted treatment: 15 Gy SBRT to primary tumor, nephrectomy 4 weeks later.

Sequenced here: blood, sampled from a patient whose treatment included radiotherapy and nephrectomy. The source is a woman aged 45-65 years with renal cell carcinoma. The gene calls are TRBV29-1 and TRBJ1-1; D remains unclear. The CDR3 region is CSVEPISGTEAFF. Written as DNA, the CDR3 is TGCAGCGTTGAGCCGATAAGCGGAACTGAAGCTTTCTTT.